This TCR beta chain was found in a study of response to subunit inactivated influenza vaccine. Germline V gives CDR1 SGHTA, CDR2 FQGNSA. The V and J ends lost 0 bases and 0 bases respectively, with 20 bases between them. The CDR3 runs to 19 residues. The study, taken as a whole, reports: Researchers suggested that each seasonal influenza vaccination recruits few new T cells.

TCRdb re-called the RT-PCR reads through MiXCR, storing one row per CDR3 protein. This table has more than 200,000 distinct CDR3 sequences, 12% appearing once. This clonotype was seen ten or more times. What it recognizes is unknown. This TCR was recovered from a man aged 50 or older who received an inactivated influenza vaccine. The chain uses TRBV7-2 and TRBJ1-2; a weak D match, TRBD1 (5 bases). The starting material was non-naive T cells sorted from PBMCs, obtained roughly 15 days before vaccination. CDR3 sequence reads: CASSLALVRGPNPNYGYTF. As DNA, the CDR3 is TGTGCCAGCAGCTTAGCGCTCGTAAGGGGCCCGAATCCTAACTATGGCTACACCTTC.